The 16 T cell receptor beta chains listed next were all sequenced from one sample in a study of OX40 agonist ivuxolimab in advanced cancers. Profiled with immunoSEQ multiplex PCR; TCRdb holds only in-frame clones, not every one. Of under 40,000 clones in the sample, around 80% were seen once. This material consisted of CD4+ or CD8+ T cells sorted from blood, taken in a trial of the OX40 agonist ivuxolimab. All receptors derive from an adult with an advanced solid tumor such as melanoma, head and neck, liver or kidney cancer.

The chain joins TRBV9 to TRBJ2-7; TRBD1 matches 9 bases. Germline V gene sequence: CDR1 SGDLS, CDR2 YYNGEE. The CDR3 spans 15 residues. Trimming took 5 bases from V and 5 from J; bases not matched to a gene: 11. The CDR3 spells CASSLQGAYFDEQYF. In nucleotides, the CDR3 is TGTGCCAGCAGTTTACAGGGGGCTTATTTCGACGAGCAGTACTTC.

The genes are TRBV28 and TRBJ1-5; TRBD1 is a possible D gene (6 bases). Trimming took off 6 bases at V and 6 bases at J, with 15 bases between the two ends. The CDR3 extends over 14 amino acids. Germline assignment: CDR1 MDHEN and CDR2 SYDVKM. CDR3 bases: TGTGCCAGCAGAACGGGGGGCTTAGGTCAGCCCCAGCATTTT. This sequence encodes CASRTGGLGQPQHF.

This chain connects TRBV19 to TRBJ1-5; D unresolved. The CDR3 is made up of 13 amino acids. The V end was cut by 0 bases, the J end by 1 base, with 1 base between. The germline V gene has CDR1 LNHDA and CDR2 SQIVND (reference sequence). CDR3 loop: CASSIESNQPQHF. In DNA form, the CDR3 reads TGTGCCAGTAGTATAGAAAGCAATCAGCCCCAGCATTTT. Filled out from reference TRBV19 and TRBJ1-5, the complete variable domain reads DGGITQSPKYLFRKEGQNVTLSCEQNLNHDAMYWYRQDPGQGLRLIYYSQIVNDFQKGDIAEGYSVSREKKESFPLTVTSAQKNPTAFYLCASSIESNQPQHFGDGTRLSIL.

The rearrangement joins TRBV10-3 to TRBJ1-1, with a weak D call TRBD1 (6 bases). The germline V gene has CDR1 ENHRY and CDR2 SYGVKD. This CDR3 contains 15 residues. The V gene lost 2 bases and the J gene lost 1 base, with 11 bases spanning the gap. CDR3 residues: CAISERGGPNTEAFF. The CDR3 nucleotides read TGTGCCATCAGTGAGCGGGGGGGCCCGAACACTGAAGCTTTCTTT.

This rearrangement joins TRBV6-5 to TRBJ1-2; 7 nucleotides agree with TRBD1. The CDR3 spans 12 residues. Trimming removed 4 bases from V and 4 bases from J; junction bases left unmatched: 0. In germline, CDR1 is MNHEY, CDR2 SVGAGI. CDR3 coding DNA: TGTGCCAGCAGTTGGACAGGCTATGGCTACACCTTC. Translating it yields CASSWTGYGYTF.

This chain links TRBV11-2 with TRBJ2-1; 9 nucleotides match TRBD2. The CDR3 sequence is 15 residues long. Looked up from germline, CDR1 is SGHAT and CDR2 is FQNNGV. With 5 bases clipped from V and 6 bases from J, the junction kept 8 bases outside the gene matches. In DNA form, the CDR3 reads TGTGCCAGCAGCCCAACCCGTAGCGGGGGCAATGAGCAGTTCTTC. Translated, it gives CASSPTRSGGNEQFF.

The J gene is TRBJ1-6, the V gene TRBV27; 7 nucleotides match TRBD1. Germline V gene sequence: CDR1 MNHEY, CDR2 SMNVEV (reference sequence). This CDR3 has 15 amino acids. The ends lost 1 base at V and 9 bases at J; junction bases unmatched: 6. The CDR3: CASSLCRRGGSPLHF. The CDR3 DNA sequence: TGTGCCAGCAGTTTATGTCGCAGGGGGGGTTCACCCCTCCACTTT.

The chain links TRBV11-2 to TRBJ1-2; 8 bases agree with TRBD1. The J segment lost 7 bases and the V segment lost 4 bases, leaving 5 bases of the junction unmatched. The germline gives CDR1 SGHAT, CDR2 FQNNGV. The CDR3 extends over 13 amino acids. The CDR3 DNA is TGTGCCAGCAGCTCGGACAGGGTGGGTGGCTACACCTTC. Encoded protein: CASSSDRVGGYTF.

The J gene is TRBJ1-1, the V gene TRBV27, with D uncertain. Germline V lookup: CDR1 MNHEY, CDR2 SMNVEV (reference sequence). The CDR3 has 13 amino acids. Deletions cut 3 bases from V and 1 base from J, with 6 bases between. The CDR3 sequence is CASSFRQNTEAFF. For the CDR3, the DNA is TGTGCCAGCAGTTTCCGGCAGAACACTGAAGCTTTCTTT.

This sequence joins TRBV6-6 and TRBJ1-5, with D tentatively TRBD1 (5 bases). CDR3 length: 14 residues. V lost 8 bases to trimming and J lost 2 bases, with 13 bases between them. The germline gives CDR1 MNHNY, CDR2 SVGAGI (reference sequence). The CDR3 loop is CASLDTGGNQPQHF. In DNA form, the CDR3 reads TGTGCCAGCCTGGACACGGGTGGCAATCAGCCCCAGCATTTT.

This clone was observed a few times. This rearrangement joins TRBV7-6 to TRBJ2-1; 7 positions agree with TRBD2. J lost 6 bases, V lost 4 bases, and 12 bases had no gene match. The germline V gene encodes CDR1 SGHVS and CDR2 FNYEAQ. This CDR3 spans 16 amino acids. This chain's CDR3 is CASSSLRGLGLNEQFF. The CDR3 DNA reads as TGTGCCAGCAGCTCCCTGAGAGGACTAGGTCTCAATGAGCAGTTCTTC.

This clone was observed a few times. The chain has TRBV7-3 and TRBJ2-1; D may be TRBD1 or TRBD2 (6 bases each). The CDR3 consists of 15 residues. Germline CDR1 SGHTA, CDR2 FQGTGA. V dropped 4 bases and J dropped 8 bases, with 18 bases sitting between them. Here the CDR3 reads CASSSRGALGDEQFF. CDR3 bases: TGTGCCAGCAGCTCAAGGGGGGCGCTGGGCGATGAGCAGTTCTTC. Looking up the rest from reference TRBV7-3 and TRBJ2-1 gives the full variable domain: GAGVSQTPSNKVTEKGKYVELRCDPISGHTALYWYRQSLGQGPEFLIYFQGTGAADDSGLPNDRFFAVRPEGSVSTLKIQRTERGDSAVYLCASSSRGALGDEQFFGPGTRLTVL.

The chain uses TRBV27 and TRBJ2-1; 10 positions agree with TRBD1. With V trimmed by 8 bases and J by 4 bases, 8 bases remained unmatched. CDR1 and CDR2 (germline): MNHEY, SMNVEV (reference sequence). The CDR3 is 15 amino acids. The CDR3 region has the DNA TGTGCCAGCGGAACCCGGGACAGGGGTTACAATGAGCAGTTCTTC. It translates to CASGTRDRGYNEQFF.

This clone was picked up a small number of times. This chain connects TRBV30 to TRBJ1-2; possibly TRBD1 for D (5 bases). V shed 4 bases and J shed 4 bases, with 13 bases lying between them. The CDR3 runs 13 residues. Germline-derived CDR1 and CDR2 are GTSNPN and SVGIG (reference sequence). As DNA, the CDR3 is TGTGCCTGGACACCCTCTGGGACCTATGGCTACACCTTC. The encoded protein is CAWTPSGTYGYTF. Full variable domain (outside the CDR3, taken from reference TRBV30 and TRBJ1-2): SQTIHQWPATLVQPVGSPLSLECTVEGTSNPNLYWYRQAAGRGLQLLFYSVGIGQISSEVPQNLSASRPQDRQFILSSKKLLLSDSGFYLCAWTPSGTYGYTFGSGTRLTVV.

In DNA form, the CDR3 reads TGCAGCCTGGGGGACATGTTCGCCAATGAGCAGTTCTTC. It codes for CSLGDMFANEQFF. This chain uses TRBV29-1 with TRBJ2-1; TRBD1 is a possible D gene (6 bases). V was trimmed by 8 bases and J by 6 bases, leaving 17 bases between them. The CDR3 is made up of 13 amino acids. Per the germline V gene, CDR1 is SQVTM and CDR2 is ANQGSEA.

For this clone: Other DNA variants within this sample encode the same CDR3. The J gene is TRBJ2-7, the V gene TRBV28; perhaps TRBD2 as D (5 bases). The CDR3 loop spans 13 amino acids. Germline V gene data show CDR1 as MDHEN and CDR2 as SYDVKM. The V end was cut by 5 bases, the J end by 2 bases, with 10 bases between. DNA of the CDR3: TGTGCCAGCAGTACCCGGGGTCCCTACGAGCAGTACTTC. Translating it yields CASSTRGPYEQYF.